This T cell receptor beta chain originates from a study of post-analysis software for immune sequencing data. General study results and limits: In patients, 4 to 6 TRBV segments were more frequent than in controls, with TRBV5-6, TRBV5-1 and TRBV20-1 among them.

With 0 bases removed from V and 0 bases from J, the gap between germline ends came to 15 bases. Germline V gene data show CDR1 as DFQATT and CDR2 as SNEGSKA (reference sequence). The CDR3 loop spans 17 amino acids. The TCR beta cDNA libraries carried unique molecular identifiers. Between about 0.95 and 11 million T cells gave rise to 500,000 to 650,000 cDNA molecules. MiXCR was run by TCRdb on the PCR reads, yielding one entry per CDR3 protein. The sample has about 540,000 distinct CDR3 sequences; under 40% are singletons. This clonotype came up a few times. As yet, its antigen is unknown. The specimen sequenced was blood. The receptor was isolated from a girl under 18 with multiple sclerosis. The chain carries TRBV20-1 and TRBJ2-1; D is perhaps TRBD1 (5 bases). The CDR3 nucleotides read TGCAGTGCTAGAGATCAGTGGGGCTCTAGCTCCTACAATGAGCAGTTCTTC. This gives the protein CSARDQWGSSSYNEQFF.